The T cell receptor (beta chain) described here comes from a study of graft-versus-host responses after intestinal transplantation. Study-level points and caveats: After transplant, early declines in HvG clones were associated with peak levels of circulating GvH clones.

With respect to this clone: Its matching antigen is unknown.

The V and J ends lost 5 bases and 5 bases respectively, with 15 bases between them. From germline, CDR1 is MDHEN and CDR2 SYDVKM. CDR3 length: 14 residues. Assay: immunoSEQ multiplex PCR; the TCRdb copy retains only in-frame clones and omits some. Of some 87,000 clones detected, 80% to 95% appear once; the ten largest clones hold roughly 0.31%. This clonotype originated in a human donor who received an intestinal transplant. V and J are TRBV28 and TRBJ2-5, with D possibly matching TRBD2 (6 bases). The sequencing used unstimulated CD4+ T cells sorted from spleen or lymph node cells, collected before intestinal transplant. The CDR3 nucleotides read TGTGCCAGCAGTATTCGACTAGGAGGCGAGACCCAGTACTTC. It is translated as CASSIRLGGETQYF.